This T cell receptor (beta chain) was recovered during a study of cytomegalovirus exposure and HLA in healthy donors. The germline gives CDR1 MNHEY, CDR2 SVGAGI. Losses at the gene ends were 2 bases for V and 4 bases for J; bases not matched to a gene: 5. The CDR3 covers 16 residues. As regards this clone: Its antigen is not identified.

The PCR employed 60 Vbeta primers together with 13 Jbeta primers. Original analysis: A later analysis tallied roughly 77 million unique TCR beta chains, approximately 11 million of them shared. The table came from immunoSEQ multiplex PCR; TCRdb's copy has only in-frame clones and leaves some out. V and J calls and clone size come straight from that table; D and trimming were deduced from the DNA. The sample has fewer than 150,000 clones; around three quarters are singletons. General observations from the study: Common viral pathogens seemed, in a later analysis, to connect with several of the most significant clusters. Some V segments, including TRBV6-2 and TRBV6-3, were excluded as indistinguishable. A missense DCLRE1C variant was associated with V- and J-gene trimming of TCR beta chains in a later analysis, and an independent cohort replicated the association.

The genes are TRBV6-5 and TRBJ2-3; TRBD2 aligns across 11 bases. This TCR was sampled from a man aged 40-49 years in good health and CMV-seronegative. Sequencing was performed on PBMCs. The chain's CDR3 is CASSYDSGRAADTQYF. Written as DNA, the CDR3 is TGTGCCAGCAGTTACGATAGCGGGAGGGCCGCAGATACGCAGTATTTT.